This TCR beta chain was observed in a study of blood T cell repertoires in COVID-19. Study-level information: Samples taken during acute and convalescent COVID-19 were collected in the United States, Italy and Spain. PBMCs, B-cell-depleted T cells, or T cells were the source of the cDNA or gDNA that made up the material.

Profiled with immunoSEQ multiplex PCR; TCRdb holds only in-frame clones, not every one. The table has 85,000 to 95,000 clones, roughly 84% seen once. This TCR was recovered from a woman aged 80 or older with acute or convalescent COVID-19. The sequenced sample was peripheral blood.

CDR3 in DNA: TGTGCCAGCAGCTTACTCGCTAGCGGGAATAATAAGCAGTACTTC. It codes for CASSLLASGNNKQYF. The genes are TRBV7-2 and TRBJ2-7; 9 nucleotides align to TRBD2. The trim removed 2 bases at V and 8 bases at J, leaving 10 bases unmatched. This CDR3 has 15 residues. Germline-derived CDR1 and CDR2 are SGHTA and FQGNSA.